The sequence of this TCR beta chain was determined in a study of primary melanoma T cells and metastatic recurrence (dated by TCRdb to between 2020 and 2021). For the study in its entirety: The cohort comprised 150 to 200 primary melanomas of stage T2 to T4, with thickness greater than 1 mm. Whether T-cell fraction and T-cell repertoire clonality in primary melanoma tumors predicted patient outcome was tested in the study. The T-cell fraction measured by TCR beta sequencing was weighed against progression-free survival, the clinical outcome chosen for the comparison. Histopathological grading of tumor-infiltrating lymphocytes served as the comparison point for the T-cell fraction derived from sequencing. Beyond this particular receptor, the publication reports: Regardless of nodal disease, mitotic rate or ulceration status, a T-cell fraction above 20% appeared to be protective. An effective T-cell-mediated antitumor response in primary melanoma was presented by the authors only as a suggestion rather than as a demonstrated mechanism. Progression-free survival prediction was reportedly improved more by adding T-cell fraction to tumor thickness than by adding any other histopathological variable. Progression-free survival was reportedly predicted by the tumor T-cell fraction independently of thickness, ulceration, mitotic rate and age.

The patients had surgically resected primary melanoma that was considered potentially curable but at risk of metastatic recurrence. Note on this clone: There is no known antigen for this receptor. The input lacks base qualities; no much larger clone sits a single base away.

Library preparation was by the immunoSEQ multiplex PCR assay. High-throughput sequencing of the T-cell receptor beta chain was performed on primary melanoma tumor tissue. As for the authors' bioinformatics: Repertoire analyses included TCRB CDR3 sharing between samples and the distribution of insertions and deletions. A gradient-boosted model ranked the predictive value of the T-cell fraction against histopathological variables. TCRdb stores this immuneACCESS table with in-frame sequences only. Part of the clones is absent; in the studies checked, under half of the shortfall reflects unresolved V genes, and no reason is known for the rest. The DNA was the basis for D and trimming; V, J and clone size are from that table. The sample's clone listing holds around 36 clones. From the cysteine up to the phenylalanine, the CDR3 has a length of 12 residues. The retained sequence is limited to the CDR3, 36 bases, with the frame set at the first base. Cut back by 4 bases and 7 bases, the V and J ends lie 13 bases apart. The germline V gene gives CDR1 as SQVTM and CDR2 as ANQGSEA.

The rearrangement combines TRBV29-1 with TRBJ1-1; the best D guess is TRBD1, with 5 bases matching. The sequence was obtained from a human donor with melanoma. The material sequenced was melanoma tumor tissue. In nucleotides, the sequence is TGCAGCGTTGGTGTGGGGCTGGGTGAAGCTTTCTTT. Its protein product is CSVGVGLGEAFF.